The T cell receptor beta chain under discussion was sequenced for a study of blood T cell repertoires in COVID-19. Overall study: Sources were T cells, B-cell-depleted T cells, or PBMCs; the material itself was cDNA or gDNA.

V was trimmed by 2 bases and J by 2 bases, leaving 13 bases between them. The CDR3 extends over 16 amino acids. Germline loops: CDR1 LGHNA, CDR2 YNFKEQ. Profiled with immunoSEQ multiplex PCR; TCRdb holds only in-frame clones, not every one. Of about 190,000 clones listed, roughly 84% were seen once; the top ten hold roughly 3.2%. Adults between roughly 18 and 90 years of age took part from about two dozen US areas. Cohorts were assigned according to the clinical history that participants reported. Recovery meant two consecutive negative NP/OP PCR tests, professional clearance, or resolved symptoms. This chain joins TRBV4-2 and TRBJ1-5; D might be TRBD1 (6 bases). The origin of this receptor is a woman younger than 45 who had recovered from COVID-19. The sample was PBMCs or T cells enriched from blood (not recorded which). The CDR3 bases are TGTGCCAGCAGCCAACTACAGGGATGGGGCAATCAGCCCCAGCATTTT. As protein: CASSQLQGWGNQPQHF.